This TCR beta chain was identified in a study of human T cells and chemical hapten exposure. Background on the study: Slight volume differences across pooled libraries mainly accounted for varying per-sample TCR yields. Findings and caveats of the study: PT1 expanded TCR counts correlated positively with patch test score.

Time point meaning: patch test 1, 2 weeks after DPC sensitization. Indicated treatment: therapeutic diphenylcyclopropenone sensitization with weekly scalp DPC. Non-pregnant alopecia patients aged 18 to 70, suitable for DPC therapy. Remarks on this clonotype: Its antigen is unidentified. Since no conserved phenylalanine or tryptophan closes the CDR3, a read error is the likely cause.

The CDR3 is 16 amino acids. Germline V lookup: CDR1 MNHEY, CDR2 SVGEGT. The V end was cut by 6 bases, the J end by 0 bases, with 18 bases between. TCRdb reprocessed the RACE reads via MiXCR and lists one record per CDR3 protein. This table holds about 120,000 distinct CDR3 sequences, roughly an eighth found once. The source was whole blood, collected in connection with sensitization to the hapten diphenylcyclopropenone (DPC). The origin of this receptor is a man aged 18 to 30 with alopecia areata. Some clones in this sample may be carry-over from other donors' samples. This chain joins TRBV6-2 or TRBV6-3 and TRBJ2-7; a possible D gene is TRBD1 (6 bases). The DNA for the CDR3 is TGTGCCAGCAGGTCGCCAGGGACACCGAGCTCCTACGAGCAGTACTAC. It codes for CASRSPGTPSSYEQYY.